The clone carrying this TCR beta chain was seen at least ten times. These data are taken from a study of early T cells in non-severe SARS-CoV-2 infection. V was pared by 5 bases and J by 1 base, with 8 bases between. The CDR3 sequence is 14 residues long. The germline V gene has CDR1 MNHEY and CDR2 SMNVEV (reference sequence). TCRdb passed the 5' RACE reads through MiXCR, listing each CDR3 protein once. The table lists roughly 68,000 distinct CDR3 sequences, just under 5% of them singletons. This TCR came from an adult who was a healthcare worker with PCR-confirmed SARS-CoV-2 infection or an uninfected control (not recorded which). The chain carries TRBV27 and TRBJ1-4, with D unresolved. The sample consisted of whole blood. CDR3 nucleotides: TGTGCCAGCAGTCCCTTTGGAACTAATGAAAAACTGTTTTTT. The encoded protein is CASSPFGTNEKLFF.